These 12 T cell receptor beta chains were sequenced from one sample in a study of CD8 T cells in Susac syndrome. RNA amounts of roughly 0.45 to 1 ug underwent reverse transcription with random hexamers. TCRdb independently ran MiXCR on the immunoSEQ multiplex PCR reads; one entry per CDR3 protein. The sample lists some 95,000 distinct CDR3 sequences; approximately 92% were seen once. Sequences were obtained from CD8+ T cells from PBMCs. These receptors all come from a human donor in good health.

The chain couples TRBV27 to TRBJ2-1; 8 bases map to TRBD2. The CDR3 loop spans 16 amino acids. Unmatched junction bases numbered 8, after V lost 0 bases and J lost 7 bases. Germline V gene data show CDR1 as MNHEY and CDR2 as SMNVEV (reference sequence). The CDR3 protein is CASSLSTGGPWNEQFF. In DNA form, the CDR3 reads TGTGCCAGCAGTTTATCAACGGGGGGGCCGTGGAATGAGCAGTTCTTC.

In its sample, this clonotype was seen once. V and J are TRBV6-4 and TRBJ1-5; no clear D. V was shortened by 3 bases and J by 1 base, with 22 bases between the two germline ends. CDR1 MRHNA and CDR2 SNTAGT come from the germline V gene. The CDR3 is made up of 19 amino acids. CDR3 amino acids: CASSERSAYGRPSNQPQHF. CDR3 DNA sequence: TGTGCCAGCAGTGAAAGGTCGGCCTATGGACGGCCGAGCAATCAGCCCCAGCATTTT.

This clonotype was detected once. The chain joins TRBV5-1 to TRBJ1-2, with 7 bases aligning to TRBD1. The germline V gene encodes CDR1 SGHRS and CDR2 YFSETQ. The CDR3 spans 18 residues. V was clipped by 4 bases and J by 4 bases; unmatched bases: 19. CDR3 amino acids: CASSLRTGSASASYGYTF. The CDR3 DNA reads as TGCGCCAGCAGCCTACGGACAGGATCTGCTTCGGCTTCCTATGGCTACACCTTC.

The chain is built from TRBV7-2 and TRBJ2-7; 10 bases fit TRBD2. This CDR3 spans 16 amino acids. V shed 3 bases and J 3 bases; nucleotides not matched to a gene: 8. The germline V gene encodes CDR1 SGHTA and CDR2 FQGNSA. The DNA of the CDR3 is TGTGCCAGCAGCTTCTCAGGGACTAGCGTCTTCTACGAGCAGTACTTC. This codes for CASSFSGTSVFYEQYF. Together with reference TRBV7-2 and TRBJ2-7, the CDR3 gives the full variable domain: GAGVSQSPSNKVTEKGKDVELRCDPISGHTALYWYRQSLGQGLEFLIYFQGNSAPDKSGLPSDRFSAERTGGSVSTLTIQRTQQEDSAVYLCASSFSGTSVFYEQYFGPGTRLTVT.

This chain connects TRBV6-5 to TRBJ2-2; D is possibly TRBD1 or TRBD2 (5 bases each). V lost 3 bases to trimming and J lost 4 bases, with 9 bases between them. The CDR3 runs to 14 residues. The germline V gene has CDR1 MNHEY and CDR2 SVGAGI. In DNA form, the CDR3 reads TGTGCCAGCAGTTATTGGGGGACCACCGGGGAGCTGTTTTTT. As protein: CASSYWGTTGELFF.

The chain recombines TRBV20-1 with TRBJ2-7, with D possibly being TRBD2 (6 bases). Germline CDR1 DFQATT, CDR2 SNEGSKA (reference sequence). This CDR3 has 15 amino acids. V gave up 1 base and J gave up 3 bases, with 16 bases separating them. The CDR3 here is CSARVADYLSYEQYF. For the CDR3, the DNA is TGCAGTGCTAGAGTGGCGGACTACCTCAGCTACGAGCAGTACTTC.

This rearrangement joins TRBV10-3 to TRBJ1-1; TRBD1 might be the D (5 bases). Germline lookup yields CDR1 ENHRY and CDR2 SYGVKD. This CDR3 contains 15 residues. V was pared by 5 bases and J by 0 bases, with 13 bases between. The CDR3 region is CAISPDQGLNTEAFF. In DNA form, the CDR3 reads TGTGCCATCAGTCCAGACCAGGGACTGAACACTGAAGCTTTCTTT.

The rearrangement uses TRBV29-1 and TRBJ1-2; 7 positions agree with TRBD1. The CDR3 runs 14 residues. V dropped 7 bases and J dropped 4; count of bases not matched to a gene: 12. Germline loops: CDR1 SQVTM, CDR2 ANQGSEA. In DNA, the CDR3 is TGCAGCGCCGGCCCGACAGGGCCTTTCTATGGCTACACCTTC. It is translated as CSAGPTGPFYGYTF.

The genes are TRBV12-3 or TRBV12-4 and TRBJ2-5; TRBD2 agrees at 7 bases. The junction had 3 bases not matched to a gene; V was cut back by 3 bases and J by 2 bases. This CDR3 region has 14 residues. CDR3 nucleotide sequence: TGTGCCAGCAGTTTGTCTAGCGGACAAGAGACCCAGTACTTC. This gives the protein CASSLSSGQETQYF.

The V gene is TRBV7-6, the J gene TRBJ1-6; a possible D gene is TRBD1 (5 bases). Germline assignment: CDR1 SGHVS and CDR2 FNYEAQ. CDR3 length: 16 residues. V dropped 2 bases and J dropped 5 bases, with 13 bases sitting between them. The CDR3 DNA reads TGTGCCAGCAGCTTATCGCCGGGACTGCATAATTCACCCCTCCACTTT. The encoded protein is CASSLSPGLHNSPLHF.

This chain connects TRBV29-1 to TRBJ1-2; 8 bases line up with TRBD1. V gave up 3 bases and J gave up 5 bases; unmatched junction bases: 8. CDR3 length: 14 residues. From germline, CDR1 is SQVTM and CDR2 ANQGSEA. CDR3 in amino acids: CSVDFQTGDYGYTF. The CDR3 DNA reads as TGCAGCGTTGACTTCCAGACAGGGGATTATGGCTACACCTTC.

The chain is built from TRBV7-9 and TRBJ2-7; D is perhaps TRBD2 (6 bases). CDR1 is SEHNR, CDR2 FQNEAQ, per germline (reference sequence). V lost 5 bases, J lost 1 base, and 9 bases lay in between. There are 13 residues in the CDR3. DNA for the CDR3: TGTGCCAGCAGCGTCGGGACTTCCTACGAGCAGTACTTC. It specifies CASSVGTSYEQYF.